The 29 T cell receptor beta chains below all came from one sample that was sequenced in a study of early T cells in non-severe SARS-CoV-2 infection. One entry per CDR3 protein, called by TCRdb with MiXCR from the 5' RACE reads. The profile shows over 55,000 distinct CDR3 sequences, under 15% of them singletons. What was sequenced was whole blood. The receptors were gathered from an adult who was a healthcare worker with PCR-confirmed SARS-CoV-2 infection or an uninfected control (not recorded which).

The chain links TRBV12-3 or TRBV12-4 to TRBJ2-3; D remains ambiguous. V shed 5 bases and J shed 2 bases, with 14 bases lying between them. This CDR3 contains 15 residues. The CDR3 here is CASSLRTSLTDTQYF. The CDR3 coding sequence is TGTGCCAGCAGTCTCCGAACCTCACTCACAGATACGCAGTATTTT.

This clonotype was counted at least ten times. The chain recombines TRBV6-2 or TRBV6-3 with TRBJ2-7, with TRBD1 identical over 11 bases. Germline CDR1 is MNHEY and CDR2 is SVGEGT. This CDR3 comprises 15 residues. V lost 7 bases to trimming and J lost 4 bases; unmatched junction nucleotides: 9. The CDR3 region has the DNA TGTGCCAGCACGAACCTGGGACAGGGGGTGTACGAGCAGTACTTC. It specifies CASTNLGQGVYEQYF.

At least ten counts were recorded for this clonotype. The chain joins TRBV12-3 or TRBV12-4 to TRBJ2-5; 14 nucleotides agree with TRBD2. The CDR3 sequence is 17 residues long. With V trimmed by 3 bases and J by 10 bases, 13 bases remained unmatched. The CDR3 loop reads CASSFETSGGAGKNQYF. Written as DNA, the CDR3 is TGTGCCAGCAGTTTCGAGACTAGCGGGGGGGCCGGGAAAAACCAGTACTTC.

This clonotype was recorded a few times. This sequence joins TRBV6-2 or TRBV6-3 and TRBJ1-6; 9 positions match TRBD1. Germline V gives CDR1 MNHEY, CDR2 SVGEGT. The junction had 6 bases not matched to a gene; V was cut back by 7 bases and J by 5 bases. The CDR3 covers 15 residues. CDR3 DNA sequence: TGTGCCAGCAAACTCGGGACAGGGAATAATTCACCCCTCCACTTT. This gives the protein CASKLGTGNNSPLHF.

The V gene is TRBV6-5, the J gene TRBJ2-1; a weak D match, TRBD2 (5 bases). The germline V gene encodes CDR1 MNHEY and CDR2 SVGAGI. V dropped 0 bases and J dropped 6 bases, with 9 bases sitting between them. CDR3 length: 14 amino acids. CDR3 amino acids: CASSYSGVSNEQFF. The CDR3 nucleotides read TGTGCCAGCAGTTACTCGGGAGTCAGCAATGAGCAGTTCTTC.

This clonotype was detected many times. Written as DNA, the CDR3 is TGTGCCAGCAGCCCCGGGGCGGGGGCCGTCTACGAGCAGTACTTC. It is translated as CASSPGAGAVYEQYF. V and J are TRBV7-9 and TRBJ2-7; D is possibly TRBD2 (7 bases). Looked up from germline, CDR1 is SEHNR and CDR2 is FQNEAQ (reference sequence). The CDR3 runs to 15 residues. Deletions cut 5 bases from V and 3 bases from J, with 17 bases between.

This clonotype was seen repeatedly, ten times or more. The V and J genes are TRBV15 and TRBJ1-2, with a tentative D call TRBD1 (5 bases). With 5 bases removed from V and 8 bases from J, the gap between germline ends came to 15 bases. The germline gives CDR1 LNHNV, CDR2 YYDKDF (reference sequence). The CDR3 runs 13 residues. In nucleotides, the CDR3 is TGTGCCACCAGCCCCCGAAGCGGGGGAGGCTACACCTTC. Residues: CATSPRSGGGYTF.

This clonotype was seen many times. This chain links TRBV4-3 with TRBJ2-6; D is unresolved. V lost 0 bases and J lost 0, with 15 bases in between. CDR3 length: 19 amino acids. CDR1 LGHNA and CDR2 YSLEER come from the germline V gene. For the CDR3, the DNA is TGCGCCAGCAGCCAAGAGCGACCAGGTTGGTACTCTGGGGCCAACGTCCTGACTTTC. Residues: CASSQERPGWYSGANVLTF.

At least ten counts were recorded for this clonotype. The J gene is TRBJ2-5, the V gene TRBV30; tentatively, D is TRBD2 (5 bases). This CDR3 is 14 amino acids long. Germline V gene lookup returns CDR1 GTSNPN and CDR2 SVGIG (reference sequence). V was clipped by 6 bases and J by 4 bases, with 18 bases between them. CDR3 amino acids: CACLLGSRRETQYF. CDR3 nucleotide sequence: TGTGCCTGCCTACTAGGCAGTAGGCGAGAGACCCAGTACTTC.

This clonotype was seen many times. V usage is TRBV19 and J usage is TRBJ2-3; D is perhaps TRBD2 (5 bases). The CDR3 length is 15 residues. Trimming took 9 bases from V and 4 from J, leaving 20 bases between them. Per germline, CDR1 LNHDA and CDR2 SQIVND (reference sequence). CDR3 coding DNA: TGTGCCAGCACCTCTCCTAGCATTACCGCAGATACGCAGTATTTT. Amino acid sequence: CASTSPSITADTQYF.

The chain links TRBV9 to TRBJ2-7; maybe TRBD1 (6 bases). Trimming stripped 0 bases from V and 2 bases from J, with 12 bases between. CDR1 is SGDLS, CDR2 YYNGEE, per germline. There are 15 residues in the CDR3. Written as DNA, the CDR3 is TGTGCCAGCAGCGTAGGGGGACACCAAACCTACGAGCAGTACTTC. Residues: CASSVGGHQTYEQYF.

This clonotype occurred many times. V gene TRBV12-3 or TRBV12-4 combines with J gene TRBJ2-3; 9 bases line up with TRBD2. Losses at the gene ends were 5 bases for V and 1 base for J; bases not matched to a gene: 4. The CDR3 is 15 amino acids. CDR3 loop: CASSILAGRTDTQYF. The CDR3 DNA reads TGTGCCAGCAGTATCCTAGCGGGACGCACAGATACGCAGTATTTT.

This clonotype was observed many times. The chain recombines TRBV11-2 with TRBJ2-6; the D is unclear. The length of the CDR3 is 18 residues. Deletions cut 3 bases from V and 1 base from J, with 16 bases between. CDR1 and CDR2 (germline): SGHAT, FQNNGV. As DNA, the CDR3 is TGTGCCAGCAGCTTTTGGACCCATAGACTTTCTGGGGCCAACGTCCTGACTTTC. Translated: CASSFWTHRLSGANVLTF.

This clonotype has at least ten counts. The rearrangement uses TRBV19 and TRBJ2-2, with a possible D match to TRBD2 (5 bases). The ends were cut back, 0 bases at V and 1 base at J, with 21 bases in the middle. CDR1 and CDR2 (germline): LNHDA, SQIVND (reference sequence). This CDR3 region has 20 residues. The CDR3 nucleotides read TGTGCCAGTAGTATAGATCGAGTGGATGGGAGACTGCTGAACACCGGGGAGCTGTTTTTT. Protein sequence: CASSIDRVDGRLLNTGELFF.

This clonotype was seen many times. The rearrangement uses TRBV6-5 and TRBJ1-1; 9 positions agree with TRBD1. From germline, CDR1 is MNHEY and CDR2 SVGAGI. Unmatched junction bases numbered 13, after V lost 4 bases and J lost 7 bases. CDR3 size: 16 residues. CDR3 sequence (DNA): TGTGCCAGCAGTTCCTCGACCGGACAGGGGTACGGTGAAGCTTTCTTT. Protein sequence: CASSSSTGQGYGEAFF.

This clonotype was observed a handful of times. The gene calls are TRBV10-2 and TRBJ1-6; 9 positions match TRBD1. V was clipped by 2 bases and J by 7 bases; unmatched bases: 0. Germline CDR1 is WSHSY and CDR2 is SAAADI. The CDR3 sequence is 14 residues long. CDR3 loop: CASSEDRGNSPLHF. CDR3 sequence (DNA): TGCGCCAGCAGTGAGGACAGGGGGAATTCACCCCTCCACTTT.

This clonotype was found many times. This rearrangement joins TRBV6-2 or TRBV6-3 to TRBJ2-1; 9 bases fit TRBD1. Germline V lookup: CDR1 MNHEY, CDR2 SVGEGT. This CDR3 contains 16 residues. J lost 2 bases, V lost 3 bases, and 5 bases had no gene match. The CDR3, as DNA: TGTGCCAGCAGTTATCGCCGACAGGGGGCCTACAATGAGCAGTTCTTC. Translating gives CASSYRRQGAYNEQFF.

The chain recombines TRBV20-1 with TRBJ1-5, with a possible D match to TRBD1 (5 bases). Deletions cut 1 base from V and 2 bases from J, with 12 bases between. Germline assignment: CDR1 DFQATT and CDR2 SNEGSKA (reference sequence). This CDR3 is built from 15 residues. The CDR3 loop reads CSARVGQKGNQPQHF. The CDR3 DNA is TGCAGTGCTAGAGTCGGACAAAAGGGCAATCAGCCCCAGCATTTT.

Ten or more counts support this clonotype. CDR3 region: CASNRGRSGNTIYF. The CDR3 DNA is TGTGCCAGCAACCGCGGACGGAGTGGAAACACCATATATTTT. The gene calls are TRBV6-2 or TRBV6-3 and TRBJ1-3, with D unclear. CDR1 is MNHEY, CDR2 SVGEGT, per germline. Trimming stripped 7 bases from V and 3 bases from J, with 13 bases between. This CDR3 has 14 amino acids.

This clonotype has ten or more counts. V is TRBV19 and J is TRBJ1-1, with TRBD1 as a possible D gene (6 bases). The V gene's germline CDR1 is LNHDA and CDR2 SQIVND (reference sequence). The CDR3 loop spans 12 amino acids. V was trimmed by 9 bases and J by 4 bases, leaving 12 bases between them. This CDR3 reads CASAAGVTEAFF. In nucleotides, the CDR3 is TGTGCCAGCGCGGCAGGGGTCACTGAAGCTTTCTTT.

The chain links TRBV9 to TRBJ2-5; a possible D gene is TRBD2 (6 bases). CDR1 and CDR2 from the germline V gene are SGDLS and YYNGEE. CDR3 size: 14 residues. The germline V and J ends were trimmed by 4 bases and 5 bases, with 15 bases remaining between them. CDR3 region: CASSPYGSVETQYF. In DNA form, the CDR3 reads TGTGCCAGCAGCCCATACGGGAGTGTCGAGACCCAGTACTTC.

There are many counts of this clonotype. The V and J genes are TRBV9 and TRBJ1-1, with D uncertain. Between the trimmed V and J ends, which lost 0 bases and 1 base, there was a span of 7 bases. Looked up from germline, CDR1 is SGDLS and CDR2 is YYNGEE. The CDR3 runs to 14 residues. The CDR3 DNA is TGTGCCAGCAGCGTAGAGGATTCGAACACTGAAGCTTTCTTT. Residues: CASSVEDSNTEAFF.

There are many counts of this clonotype. The chain links TRBV12-3 or TRBV12-4 to TRBJ1-1, with D unresolved. Trimming pared 3 bases from V and 3 bases from J, leaving 8 bases between. The CDR3 runs 13 residues. The CDR3: CASSLEQYTEAFF. DNA for the CDR3: TGTGCCAGCAGTTTGGAACAGTACACTGAAGCTTTCTTT.

The V gene is TRBV12-3 or TRBV12-4, the J gene TRBJ2-5; tentative D call: TRBD1 (5 bases). V lost 5 bases to trimming and J lost 1 base, with 11 bases between them. The CDR3 consists of 14 residues. This CDR3 reads CASSPRTPQETQYF. The CDR3, as DNA: TGTGCCAGCAGTCCCCGGACACCCCAAGAGACCCAGTACTTC.

This clonotype was recorded many times. V gene TRBV11-2 combines with J gene TRBJ2-2; no definite D call. The CDR3 runs 12 residues. Trimming removed 3 bases from V and 4 bases from J, with 3 bases in between. The germline gives CDR1 SGHAT, CDR2 FQNNGV. For the CDR3, the DNA is TGTGCCAGCAGCTTCGGCACCGGGGAGCTGTTTTTT. Its protein is CASSFGTGELFF.

The rearrangement links TRBV5-6 to TRBJ2-7, with 10 bases matching TRBD1. This CDR3 region has 14 residues. Trimming took 4 bases from V and 7 from J; bases not matched to a gene: 8. The germline CDR1 and CDR2 sequences are SGHDT and YYEEEE. This CDR3 is CASSPGTGEREQYF. The CDR3 bases are TGTGCCAGCAGCCCTGGGACAGGGGAAAGAGAGCAGTACTTC. The full variable domain, rest sourced from reference TRBV5-6 and TRBJ2-7, is DAGVTQSPTHLIKTRGQQVTLRCSPKSGHDTVSWYQQALGQGPQFIFQYYEEEERQRGNFPDRFSGHQFPNYSSELNVNALLLGDSALYLCASSPGTGEREQYFGPGTRLTVT.

This clonotype was found a few times. The chain employs TRBV20-1 and TRBJ1-6, with D unclear. Germline CDR1 is DFQATT and CDR2 is SNEGSKA (reference sequence). The CDR3 runs 13 residues. V was pared by 6 bases and J by 5 bases, with 11 bases between. Here the CDR3 reads CSAPGLDNSPLHF. In DNA, the CDR3 is TGCAGTGCCCCGGGCCTAGATAATTCACCCCTCCACTTT.

This clonotype was counted ten times or more. The chain recombines TRBV12-3 or TRBV12-4 with TRBJ2-6, with 7 bases aligning to TRBD2. There are 18 residues in the CDR3. The V gene end was trimmed by 3 bases and the J gene end by 0 bases; junction bases not matched to a gene: 8. CDR3 in DNA: TGTGCCAGCAGTTTTCGAATAGCGGGCCGCTCTGGGGCCAACGTCCTGACTTTC. Amino acid sequence: CASSFRIAGRSGANVLTF.

This clonotype was found many times. The chain uses TRBV19 and TRBJ2-3; D remains unclear. The CDR3 is made up of 13 amino acids. CDR1 and CDR2 from the germline V gene are LNHDA and SQIVND (reference sequence). Trimming shortened V by 3 bases and J by 6 bases, and 10 bases separated the two germline ends. Written as DNA, the CDR3 is TGTGCCAGTAGTATGAAACCTGACGATACGCAGTATTTT. The encoded protein is CASSMKPDDTQYF.